Listed below are T cell receptor beta chains from one sample, sequenced in a study of cytomegalovirus exposure and HLA in healthy donors. The table came from immunoSEQ multiplex PCR; TCRdb's copy has only in-frame clones and leaves some out. The repertoire holds over 100,000 clones, roughly 71% seen once, with around 1.3% in the top ten. Sequencing was done on a sample of PBMCs. These receptors originate from a woman in her 40s in good health and CMV-seronegative. CDR3s include the opening cysteine and the closing phenylalanine or tryptophan. A D gene is named only where the DNA matches it firmly. Expanded clones get a size class; other rows say once, few or many, or leave the size out.

j_call	clone_size	v_call	d_call	cdr3_aa	cdr3_nt
TRBJ1-5	.	TRBV5-4	.	CASSRDVDNQPQHF	TGTGCCAGCAGCCGGGATGTAGACAATCAGCCCCAGCATTTT
TRBJ1-2	many	TRBV5-5	.	CASSFPQTGNYGYTF	TGTGCCAGCAGCTTTCCTCAAACAGGAAACTATGGCTACACCTTC
TRBJ2-3	few	TRBV7-2	TRBD2	CASSLGWGGDTDTQYF	TGTGCCAGCAGCTTAGGGTGGGGGGGGGATACAGATACGCAGTATTTT
TRBJ1-3	.	TRBV27	TRBD1	CASSLQGAGNTIYF	TGTGCCAGCAGCCTACAGGGGGCTGGAAACACCATATATTTT
TRBJ2-6	.	TRBV6-5	TRBD2	CASTWGGSGANVLTF	TGTGCCAGCACTTGGGGAGGGAGTGGGGCCAACGTCCTGACTTTC
TRBJ1-2	.	TRBV30	.	CAWRSQGLTF	TGTGCCTGGAGATCGCAGGGTCTGACCTTC
TRBJ2-7	.	TRBV29-1	TRBD2	CSVARTRVDEQYF	TGCAGCGTCGCAAGGACTAGAGTGGACGAGCAGTACTTC
TRBJ2-7	.	TRBV6-1	.	CASRKGHNSYEQYF	TGTGCCAGCAGGAAGGGACATAACTCCTACGAGCAGTACTTC
TRBJ1-1	.	TRBV5-8	.	CASSLVATTEAFF	TGTGCCAGCAGCTTGGTAGCCACCACTGAAGCTTTCTTT
TRBJ2-7	.	TRBV6-1	TRBD1	CASRTGQGAYEQYF	TGTGCCAGCAGGACCGGACAGGGGGCGTACGAGCAGTACTTC
TRBJ1-1	.	TRBV5-4	.	CASSLGQTNTEAFF	TGTGCCAGCAGCTTGGGACAGACAAACACTGAAGCTTTCTTT
TRBJ1-2	.	TRBV6-5	.	CASRSADGVYGYTF	TGTGCCAGCAGATCGGCGGACGGGGTCTATGGCTACACCTTC
TRBJ1-4	.	TRBV13	.	CASSPKAIGKLFF	TGTGCCAGCAGCCCAAAGGCAATCGGGAAACTGTTTTTT
TRBJ2-2	.	TRBV27	TRBD2	CASSLAGVTGELFF	TGTGCCAGCAGTCTCGCGGGGGTCACCGGGGAGCTGTTTTTT
TRBJ2-1	.	TRBV5-4	TRBD2	CASSLQGTITNEQFF	TGTGCCAGCAGCTTGCAAGGGACTATCACTAATGAGCAGTTCTTC
TRBJ2-7	.	TRBV2	TRBD2	CASSERRTSGAYEQYF	TGTGCCAGCAGTGAAAGAAGAACTAGCGGAGCCTACGAGCAGTACTTC
TRBJ1-6	.	TRBV6-5	.	CASSLSTGSYNSPLHF	TGTGCCAGCAGTTTATCCACAGGGTCCTATAATTCACCCCTCCACTTT
TRBJ1-6	.	TRBV10-3	TRBD1	CAISGTGESPLHF	TGTGCCATCAGTGGGACAGGGGAATCACCCCTCCACTTT
TRBJ1-1	few	TRBV30	.	CAWSGLNTEAFF	TGTGCCTGGAGTGGCCTAAACACTGAAGCTTTCTTT
TRBJ2-7	.	TRBV7-8	.	CASSSSLIGPSYEQYF	TGTGCCAGCAGCTCCAGCCTGATTGGGCCCTCCTACGAGCAGTACTTC
TRBJ2-7	.	TRBV10-3	TRBD1	CAISDTDRYEQYF	TGTGCCATCAGTGATACGGACAGGTACGAGCAGTACTTC
TRBJ2-1	.	TRBV6-4	.	CASSSEVSQDEQFF	TGTGCCAGCAGTTCGGAAGTGTCCCAGGATGAGCAGTTCTTC
TRBJ1-5	.	TRBV19	.	CASSMGARGRQPQHF	TGTGCCAGTAGTATGGGAGCCAGGGGTCGGCAGCCCCAGCATTTT
TRBJ1-1	few	TRBV28	.	CASSPDFSEAFF	TGTGCCAGCAGTCCGGACTTCTCTGAAGCTTTCTTT
TRBJ1-1	.	TRBV5-1	.	CASSLGAGMNTEAFF	TGCGCCAGCAGCTTGGGGGCGGGGATGAACACTGAAGCTTTCTTT
TRBJ1-2	few	TRBV19	TRBD1	CASRPTGDAYGYTF	TGTGCCAGTCGTCCGACAGGGGACGCTTATGGCTACACCTTC
TRBJ2-3	few	TRBV6-1	.	CASTPSTIQDTQYF	TGTGCCAGCACCCCTTCGACGATACAGGATACGCAGTATTTT
TRBJ1-2	.	TRBV7-2	TRBD1	CASSFGQGSYGYTF	TGTGCCAGCAGCTTTGGACAGGGCTCCTATGGCTACACCTTC
TRBJ1-5	.	TRBV12-5	.	CASGSGQPQHF	TGTGCTAGTGGTTCCGGTCAGCCCCAGCATTTT
TRBJ1-2	once	TRBV6-6	.	CASSYGRGGYGYTF	TGTGCCAGCAGTTACGGGAGGGGGGGGTATGGCTACACCTTC
TRBJ2-7	.	TRBV2	.	CASSEMAQRTYEQYF	TGTGCCAGCAGTGAAATGGCCCAGAGGACCTACGAGCAGTACTTC
TRBJ2-2	.	TRBV6-1	.	CASSAGHSNTGELFF	TGTGCCAGCAGTGCTGGACACTCGAACACCGGGGAGCTGTTTTTT
TRBJ1-1	.	TRBV19	.	CASSISNRNTEAFF	TGTGCCAGTAGTATAAGTAATAGGAACACTGAAGCTTTCTTT
TRBJ2-4	few	TRBV5-8	TRBD1	CASSLEDRAGIQYF	TGTGCCAGCAGCCTAGAGGACAGGGCGGGGATTCAGTACTTC
TRBJ2-2	.	TRBV7-9	.	CASSSIELTSSNTGELFF	TGTGCCAGCAGCTCCATAGAGCTCACTAGCTCAAACACCGGGGAGCTGTTTTTT
TRBJ1-5	few	TRBV10-3	.	CAISESAQASHSNQPQHF	TGTGCCATCAGTGAGTCAGCACAGGCATCTCATAGCAATCAGCCCCAGCATTTT
TRBJ1-1	medium-sized	TRBV19	.	CATLKGQEAFF	TGTGCCACCCTAAAAGGACAGGAAGCTTTCTTT
TRBJ2-3	.	TRBV29-1	TRBD2	CSVDDYPPGGVSTDTQYF	TGCAGCGTTGACGACTACCCTCCCGGGGGGGTCAGCACAGATACGCAGTATTTT
TRBJ1-6	.	TRBV7-7	.	CASSQSYNSPLHF	TGTGCTAGCAGCCAATCCTATAATTCACCCCTCCACTTT
TRBJ1-5	.	TRBV18	.	CASSPPDGTIGPQHF	TGTGCCAGCTCACCTCCTGATGGGACAATAGGGCCCCAGCATTTT
TRBJ1-5	.	TRBV5-6	TRBD1	CASSLRDRGRQPQHF	TGTGCCAGCAGCTTAAGAGACAGGGGGAGACAGCCCCAGCATTTT
TRBJ2-7	.	TRBV28	TRBD1	CATRTGGSYEQYF	TGTGCCACCCGGACAGGGGGCTCCTACGAGCAGTACTTC
TRBJ1-2	.	TRBV28	.	CASKDGRNYGYTF	TGTGCCAGCAAGGACGGGAGAAACTATGGCTACACCTTC
TRBJ2-7	.	TRBV4-1	.	CASSQDERNYEQYF	TGCGCCAGCAGCCAAGATGAGAGGAACTACGAGCAGTACTTC
TRBJ2-5	.	TRBV29-1	TRBD1	CSVSSGQGKETQYF	TGCAGCGTCTCGTCGGGACAGGGTAAAGAGACCCAGTACTTC